Following are 23 T cell receptor beta chains from one sample sequenced in a study of PD-1 blockade in classical Hodgkin lymphoma. Produced via immunoSEQ multiplex PCR; TCRdb's table is partial and in-frame only. In the table there are 20,000 or so clones, around 77% of which are singletons. Each patient's relapse followed autologous stem cell transplantation, and brentuximab vedotin exposure varied. Specimen: peripheral blood mononuclear cells (PBMCs), collected before the second cycle of nivolumab. The receptors here all came from a human donor with classical Hodgkin lymphoma.

In this sample, this clone turned up a few times. CDR3 sequence: CASSLGVNYGYTF. The DNA of the CDR3 is TGTGCCAGCAGCCTTGGGGTTAACTATGGCTACACCTTC. The gene calls are TRBV7-9 and TRBJ1-2, with D unclear. Trimming took 5 bases from V and 1 from J, leaving 8 bases between them. Per the germline V gene, CDR1 is SEHNR and CDR2 is FQNEAQ (reference sequence). The CDR3 spans 13 residues.

The chain has TRBV9 and TRBJ1-6; no clear D. Germline-derived CDR1 and CDR2 are SGDLS and YYNGEE. Deletions cut 3 bases from V and 16 bases from J, with 20 bases between. The CDR3 loop spans 14 amino acids. CDR3: CASSAGEGQLRLHF. CDR3 in DNA: TGTGCCAGCAGCGCTGGGGAGGGCCAACTTAGGCTCCACTTT.

This clone was seen a few times. The CDR3 loop reads CASSQLRTGKVADTQYF. Here the CDR3 DNA reads TGTGCCAGCAGCCAACTTAGGACAGGGAAGGTCGCAGATACGCAGTATTTT. This chain connects TRBV7-8 to TRBJ2-3; 8 nucleotides line up with TRBD1. The CDR3 sequence is 17 residues long. With 5 bases clipped from V and 4 bases from J, the junction kept 14 bases outside the gene matches. CDR1 and CDR2 (germline): SGHVS, FQNEAQ.

This sequence joins TRBV7-2 and TRBJ2-7; 10 bases fit TRBD2. Germline CDR1 is SGHTA and CDR2 is FQGNSA. The CDR3 loop spans 15 amino acids. V gave up 5 bases and J gave up 2 bases; unmatched junction bases: 6. The CDR3 sequence is CASSPRTSGTYEQYF. The CDR3 DNA follows: TGTGCCAGCAGCCCGAGGACTAGCGGAACCTACGAGCAGTACTTC.

This chain links TRBV4-1 with TRBJ2-3, with TRBD2 matching over 11 bases. From germline, CDR1 is MGHRA and CDR2 YSYEKL. The CDR3 consists of 17 residues. Germline trimming cut 0 bases from V and 5 bases from J; bases unmatched to any gene: 7. The CDR3 protein is CASSQDIAGGPGDTQYF. The CDR3 bases are TGCGCCAGCAGCCAAGATATAGCGGGGGGGCCTGGAGATACGCAGTATTTT.

The chain combines TRBV2 with TRBJ1-2; the D gene is possibly TRBD1 (5 bases). Germline CDR1 reads SNHLY; CDR2 reads FYNNEI. Deletions cut 4 bases from V and 3 bases from J, with 9 bases between. This CDR3 is built from 13 residues. The CDR3 DNA reads TGTGCCAGCAGTGCCCAGGGACACTATGGCTACACCTTC. Translation: CASSAQGHYGYTF.

This clone was counted once. CDR3 loop: CASSADRASGNTIYF. The CDR3 DNA follows: TGCGCCAGCAGCGCAGACAGGGCCTCTGGAAACACCATATATTTT. This chain connects TRBV5-1 to TRBJ1-3; the match to TRBD1 covers 7 bases. There are 15 residues in the CDR3. Germline CDR1 reads SGHRS; CDR2 reads YFSETQ. The V gene end was trimmed by 4 bases and the J gene end by 0 bases; junction bases not matched to a gene: 4.

This clone was found once. The J gene is TRBJ1-2, the V gene TRBV11-1, with TRBD1 as a possible D gene (6 bases). With 5 bases removed from V and 8 bases from J, the gap between germline ends came to 24 bases. The length of the CDR3 is 16 residues. Germline CDR1 reads SGHAT; CDR2 reads FQDESV (reference sequence). The chain's CDR3 is CASSQEDRPLGEGYTF. CDR3 in DNA: TGTGCCAGCAGCCAAGAGGACAGACCCTTGGGCGAAGGCTACACCTTC. Combining the CDR3 with reference TRBV11-1 and TRBJ1-2 gives the whole variable domain EAEVAQSPRYKITEKSQAVAFWCDPISGHATLYWYRQILGQGPELLVQFQDESVVDDSQLPKDRFSAERLKGVDSTLKIQPAELGDSAMYLCASSQEDRPLGEGYTFGSGTRLTVV.

V is TRBV6-1 and J is TRBJ2-7; the D is unclear. This CDR3 is built from 14 residues. The V and J ends lost 1 base and 6 bases respectively, with 13 bases between them. Germline lookup yields CDR1 MNHNS and CDR2 SASEGT. The CDR3 DNA reads as TGTGCCAGCAGTGAAGGCTGGGCTGGGTTCGAGCAGTACTTC. This encodes CASSEGWAGFEQYF.

V is TRBV7-9 and J is TRBJ2-7, with TRBD2 matching over 10 bases. V dropped 3 bases and J dropped 6; count of bases not matched to a gene: 8. This CDR3 has 15 amino acids. Germline CDR1 and CDR2: SEHNR and FQNEAQ (reference sequence). DNA for the CDR3: TGTGCCAGCAGCTTTAAACTAGCGGGACCCGCCGAGCAGTACTTC. It specifies CASSFKLAGPAEQYF.

This clone was counted between two and nine times. The J gene is TRBJ1-5, the V gene TRBV16; D unclear. CDR3 length: 15 amino acids. The germline V gene encodes CDR1 KGHSY and CDR2 FQNENV. The germline V and J ends were trimmed by 2 bases and 3 bases, with 11 bases remaining between them. In DNA, the CDR3 is TGTGCCAGCAGCCAAAGTGAGGTGTACAATCAGCCCCAGCATTTT. Translated: CASSQSEVYNQPQHF.

The V gene is TRBV4-3, the J gene TRBJ2-7, with D perhaps TRBD1 (5 bases). The CDR3 has 16 amino acids. V was pared by 0 bases and J by 3 bases, with 15 bases between. CDR1 is LGHNA, CDR2 YSLEER, per germline. The chain's CDR3 is CASSQDSFGQGYEQYF. CDR3 sequence (DNA): TGCGCCAGCAGCCAAGATTCATTTGGGCAGGGCTACGAGCAGTACTTC.

The V call is TRBV6-1, the J call TRBJ2-7; D is undetermined. Germline values: CDR1 MNHNS, CDR2 SASEGT. The CDR3 sequence is 12 residues long. V dropped 6 bases and J dropped 5 bases, with 11 bases sitting between them. The CDR3 nucleotides read TGTGCCAGCAGCGAGCCTTCGGACGAGCAGTACTTC. Its translation: CASSEPSDEQYF.

With regard to this clone: An end of the junction differs from the germline gene, which may be a read error. The chain joins TRBV5-4 to TRBJ2-7, with D maybe TRBD2 (5 bases). Germline CDR1 reads SGHNT; CDR2 reads YYREEE (reference sequence). This CDR3 is built from 16 residues. The CDR3 reads CASSQDTLIASYEQYF. The CDR3 DNA reads as TGCGCCAGCAGCCAAGATACGTTGATAGCGAGTTACGAGCAGTACTTC.

V usage is TRBV7-2 and J usage is TRBJ2-2; the D is unclear. Trimming took 1 base from V and 2 from J, leaving 8 bases between them. CDR1 is SGHTA and CDR2 is FQGNSA in the germline V gene. The length of the CDR3 is 15 residues. CDR3 sequence: CASSLGSTNTGELFF. The CDR3, as DNA: TGTGCCAGCAGCTTAGGGTCCACTAACACCGGGGAGCTGTTTTTT. The full variable domain, in which reference TRBV7-2 and TRBJ2-2 provide the parts outside the CDR3, is GAGVSQSPSNKVTEKGKDVELRCDPISGHTALYWYRQSLGQGLEFLIYFQGNSAPDKSGLPSDRFSAERTGGSVSTLTIQRTQQEDSAVYLCASSLGSTNTGELFFGEGSRLTVL.

This chain uses TRBV28 with TRBJ2-1; 7 nucleotides match TRBD1. The CDR3 extends over 13 amino acids. CDR1 is MDHEN, CDR2 SYDVKM, per germline. Trimming cost V 5 bases and J 5 bases; bases outside gene matches: 3. The CDR3 loop reads CASSATGDNEQFF. DNA for the CDR3: TGTGCCAGCAGTGCAACAGGGGACAATGAGCAGTTCTTC.

This clone was observed once. The chain employs TRBV27 and TRBJ2-5; no clear D gene. The CDR3 sequence is 11 residues long. Trimming cost V 6 bases and J 7 bases, with 9 bases left between them. Looked up from germline, CDR1 is MNHEY and CDR2 is SMNVEV (reference sequence). Here the CDR3 reads CASRPFRTQYF. The CDR3 coding sequence is TGTGCCAGCAGACCTTTTCGGACCCAGTACTTC.

The chain uses TRBV2 and TRBJ2-3; D gene ambiguous. The CDR3 is made up of 13 amino acids. CDR1 is SNHLY and CDR2 is FYNNEI in the germline V gene. Trimming took off 1 base at V and 12 bases at J, with 14 bases between the two ends. As DNA, the CDR3 is TGTGCCAGCAGTGAAGGGTCAAGCCGGCGCCAGTATTTT. Translated, it gives CASSEGSSRRQYF.

The chain couples TRBV2 to TRBJ2-4; TRBD2 agrees at 10 bases. With 6 bases clipped from V and 4 bases from J, the junction kept 6 bases outside the gene matches. Germline V lookup: CDR1 SNHLY, CDR2 FYNNEI. This CDR3 contains 15 residues. This CDR3 is CASRDLAGEKNIQYF. DNA for the CDR3: TGTGCCAGCAGGGATCTAGCGGGGGAAAAAAACATTCAGTACTTC.

V and J are TRBV9 and TRBJ2-2, with 7 bases that match TRBD2. The CDR3 loop spans 16 amino acids. The germline CDR1 and CDR2 sequences are SGDLS and YYNGEE. Trimming at V came to 2 bases and at J to 4 bases, leaving 8 bases not matched to a gene. The CDR3 protein is CASSVPYGGGTGELFF. CDR3 bases: TGTGCCAGCAGCGTCCCCTATGGGGGGGGCACCGGGGAGCTGTTTTTT.

The gene calls are TRBV19 and TRBJ1-5, with TRBD1 matching 8 bases. The trim removed 1 base at V and 2 bases at J, leaving 4 bases unmatched. Germline CDR1 reads LNHDA; CDR2 reads SQIVND (reference sequence). The CDR3 spans 16 residues. CDR3 coding DNA: TGTGCCAGTAGTATAGGTACAGGGGGAGGCAATCAGCCCCAGCATTTT. Amino acids: CASSIGTGGGNQPQHF. The full variable domain, in which reference TRBV19 and TRBJ1-5 provide the parts outside the CDR3, is DGGITQSPKYLFRKEGQNVTLSCEQNLNHDAMYWYRQDPGQGLRLIYYSQIVNDFQKGDIAEGYSVSREKKESFPLTVTSAQKNPTAFYLCASSIGTGGGNQPQHFGDGTRLSIL.

The V gene is TRBV10-1, the J gene TRBJ1-1; 9 bases match TRBD1. CDR1 and CDR2 (germline): WNHNN, SYGVQD (reference sequence). The CDR3 runs 15 residues. J was trimmed by 6 bases and V by 3 bases; bases with no gene match: 8. The CDR3 nucleotides are TGCGCCAGCAGTGACCACGGGACAGGGAGGTCTGAAGCTTTCTTT. It encodes CASSDHGTGRSEAFF.

V is TRBV6-6 and J is TRBJ1-2; D is perhaps TRBD1 (5 bases). CDR1 and CDR2 (germline): MNHNY, SVGAGI (reference sequence). The CDR3 covers 15 residues. Trimming left V 5 bases short and J 5 bases short, with 18 bases between. DNA for the CDR3: TGTGCCAGCAGTGACTATAAGGGACGATCTTATGGCTACACCTTC. It codes for CASSDYKGRSYGYTF.